This T cell receptor beta chain was identified in a study of cytomegalovirus exposure and HLA in healthy donors. The study's findings and limits: Earlier analysis looked at TCR beta V segments, and most were productive about 90% or about 30% of the time. Researchers catalogued about 150 TCR beta chains as cytomegalovirus-associated.

PCR amplification relied on 60 Vbeta primers (plus 13 Jbeta primers). Here immunoSEQ multiplex PCR was the method, and the copy in TCRdb shows in-frame clones only, minus some. Found here are 150,000 to 200,000 clones; the top ten clones hold 0.65% to 0.9%. The V gene's germline CDR1 is MNHNY and CDR2 SVGAGI (reference sequence). Germline trimming cut 6 bases from V and 0 bases from J; bases unmatched to any gene: 7. This CDR3 region has 15 residues. For this clone: What it recognizes is unknown.

This TCR came from a woman between 18 and 29 years old in good health and CMV-seropositive. The chain carries TRBV6-6 and TRBJ1-1; 7 bases line up with TRBD1. The sequenced material came from PBMCs. Here the CDR3 reads CASSTSDRLNTEAFF. CDR3 DNA: TGTGCCAGCAGCACCTCGGACAGGTTGAACACTGAAGCTTTCTTT.